The rows below give T cell receptor beta chains drawn from one sample of a study of T-cell reconstitution after alpha-beta-depleted transplantation in children. One entry per CDR3 protein results from TCRdb running MiXCR on the PCR reads. There are hundreds of thousands of distinct CDR3 sequences in the sample; around 9.5% occur only once, and approximately 6.6% lies in the top ten. The sequencing used PBMCs from the stem cell graft donor, collected from the stem cell graft. The receptors derive from a human donor who donated a stem cell graft to a child with acute lymphoblastic leukemia. The conserved cysteine and the conserved F or W are not part of the CDR3 here. Fields, in order: J gene, V gene, CDR3 protein.

>TRBJ1-5|TRBV3-1
ASSQDLGSNQPQH
>TRBJ2-3|TRBV9
ASSVPSGGRGDTQY
>TRBJ1-1|TRBV20-1
SARSTGTGVEAF
>TRBJ1-2|TRBV3-1
ASSQGLKGTYGYT
>TRBJ2-1|TRBV12-5
ASGSTGGFSEQF
>TRBJ2-7|TRBV5-6
ASSPPGTGYYEQY
>TRBJ2-1|TRBV6-1
ASTPSSGTYNEQF
>TRBJ1-1|TRBV7-8
ASSLKGSGTEAF
>TRBJ1-1|TRBV20-1
SVPLSRDTEAF
>TRBJ2-1|TRBV6-5
ASLTRRGAGEQF
>TRBJ2-3|TRBV2
ASPLTSGGGTDTQY
>TRBJ2-2|TRBV4-1
ASSHPANTGELF
>TRBJ2-2|TRBV2
ASSADRGGTELF
>TRBJ1-1|TRBV11-3
ASSLGARGTEAF
>TRBJ1-4|TRBV6-5
ASSYPSGQGEKLF
>TRBJ1-1|TRBV30
AWSPWTGSASEDTEAF
>TRBJ1-2|TRBV3-1
ASSPGTDEITT
>TRBJ1-1|TRBV3-1
ASSQGTGGQAF
>TRBJ2-3|TRBV5-1
ASSLVPGANTDTQY
>TRBJ2-7|TRBV5-5
ASSPRLAGEDEQY
>TRBJ1-3|TRBV20-1
SSIGPPGSGNTIY
>TRBJ2-2|TRBV3-1
ASSGDGVGELF
>TRBJ1-4|TRBV12-3/TRBV12-4
ASSLRGLELF
>TRBJ1-5|TRBV6-2/TRBV6-3
ATRLGGNQPQH
>TRBJ2-2|TRBV4-2
ASSQDNWDGDTGELF
>TRBJ1-2|TRBV7-9
ASSSRTGQNYGYT
>TRBJ1-2|TRBV18
ASSPQVEVAGNGYT
>TRBJ2-1|TRBV4-3
ASSQEVVNNEQF
>TRBJ1-1|TRBV12-5
ASRPMNTEAF
>TRBJ1-3|TRBV11-2
ASSLDQFRSSGNTIY
>TRBJ1-1|TRBV5-1
ASNSQGINTEAF
>TRBJ2-2|TRBV9
ASSKLAGGTGELF
>TRBJ1-1|TRBV9
ASSSHNAGQRNTEAF